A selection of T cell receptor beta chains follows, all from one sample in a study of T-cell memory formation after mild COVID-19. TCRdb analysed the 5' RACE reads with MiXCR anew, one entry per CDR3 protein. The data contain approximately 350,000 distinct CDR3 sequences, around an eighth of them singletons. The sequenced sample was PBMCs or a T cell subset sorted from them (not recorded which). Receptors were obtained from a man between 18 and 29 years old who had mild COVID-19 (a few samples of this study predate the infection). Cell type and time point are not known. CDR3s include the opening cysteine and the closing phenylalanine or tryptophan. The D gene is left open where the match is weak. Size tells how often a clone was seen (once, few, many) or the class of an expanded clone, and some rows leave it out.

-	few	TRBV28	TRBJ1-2	CASTETSVLGYTF	TGTGCCAGCACGGAAACGTCTGTCTTAGGCTACACCTTC
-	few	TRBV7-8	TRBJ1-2	CASSPVGELLMGYTF	TGTGCCAGCAGCCCCGTTGGCGAGCTCCTCATGGGCTACACCTTC
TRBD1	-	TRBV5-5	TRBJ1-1	CASSDPGQGDTEAFF	TGTGCCAGCAGCGACCCGGGACAGGGTGATACTGAAGCTTTCTTT
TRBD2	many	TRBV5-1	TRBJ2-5	CASSFSASGAETQYF	TGCGCCAGCAGCTTCAGTGCTAGCGGGGCGGAGACCCAGTACTTC
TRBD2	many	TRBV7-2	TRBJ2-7	CASSLGTLAGGLVYEQYF	TGTGCCAGCAGCTTAGGAACTTTAGCGGGGGGTCTCGTCTACGAGCAGTACTTC
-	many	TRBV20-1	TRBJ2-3	CSARGRRTTRGTTDTQYF	TGCAGTGCTAGAGGCAGGCGAACGACTAGGGGGACCACAGATACGCAGTATTTT
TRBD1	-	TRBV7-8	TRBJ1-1	CASSLSSGQPEAFF	TGTGCCAGCAGCTTATCATCGGGACAGCCTGAAGCTTTCTTT
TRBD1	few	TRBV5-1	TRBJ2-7	CASSRGQGSNEQYF	TGCGCCAGCAGCCGGGGACAGGGGAGTAACGAGCAGTACTTC
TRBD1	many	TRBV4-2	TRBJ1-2	CASSPGTGLGYGYTF	TGTGCCAGCAGCCCCGGGACAGGGTTAGGGTATGGCTACACCTTC
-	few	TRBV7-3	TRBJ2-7	CASSSRPEGEQYF	TGTGCCAGCAGCTCCAGACCCGAAGGCGAGCAGTACTTC
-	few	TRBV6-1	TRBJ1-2	CASSRDGGGTNYGYTF	TGTGCCAGCAGCCGCGATGGCGGGGGGACTAACTATGGCTACACCTTC
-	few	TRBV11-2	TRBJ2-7	CASSLDLVAQYF	TGTGCCAGCAGCTTAGATCTAGTAGCGCAGTACTTC
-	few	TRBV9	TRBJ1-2	CASSVLVNYGYTF	TGTGCCAGCAGCGTTTTAGTTAACTATGGCTACACCTTC
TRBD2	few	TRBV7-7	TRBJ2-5	CASSLQRGDLLGAQYF	TGTGCTAGCAGCTTACAGCGGGGGGACCTCCTAGGGGCCCAGTACTTC
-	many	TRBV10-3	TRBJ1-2	CAISEGHPLSQGYGYTF	TGTGCCATCAGTGAGGGACATCCCCTGTCGCAGGGGTATGGCTACACCTTC
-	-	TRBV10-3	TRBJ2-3	CAISESVRATDTQYF	TGTGCCATCAGTGAGTCTGTCCGAGCGACAGATACGCAGTATTTT
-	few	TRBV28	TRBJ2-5	CASSLFQGTETQYF	TGTGCCAGCAGTTTATTCCAGGGGACGGAGACCCAGTACTTC
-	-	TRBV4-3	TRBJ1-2	CASSQVGTDGYTF	TGCGCCAGCAGCCAAGTGGGGACGGATGGCTACACCTTC
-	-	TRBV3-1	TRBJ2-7	CASSQDRTRSYEQYF	TGTGCCAGCAGCCAAGACCGGACCCGATCCTACGAGCAGTACTTC
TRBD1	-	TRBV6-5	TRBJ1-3	CASRPDRVAGNTIYF	TGTGCCAGCAGGCCGGACAGGGTAGCTGGAAACACCATATATTTT
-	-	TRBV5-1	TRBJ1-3	CASSNGQDGNTIYF	TGCGCCAGCAGCAACGGGCAGGATGGAAACACCATATATTTT
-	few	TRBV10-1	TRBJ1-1	CASSPGGKTEAFF	TGCGCCAGCTCCCCTGGCGGGAAAACTGAAGCTTTCTTT
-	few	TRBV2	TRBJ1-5	CASSEFRGAWVQPQHF	TGTGCCAGCAGTGAATTCCGGGGGGCGTGGGTTCAGCCCCAGCATTTT
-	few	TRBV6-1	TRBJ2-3	CASSEWGQSTDTQYF	TGTGCCAGCAGTGAGTGGGGGCAGAGCACAGATACGCAGTATTTT
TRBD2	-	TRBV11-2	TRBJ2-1	CASRVAGGGYNEQFF	TGTGCCAGCAGGGTTGCGGGGGGGGGCTACAATGAGCAGTTCTTC
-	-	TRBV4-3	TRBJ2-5	CASSQGVGREQETQYF	TGCGCCAGCAGCCAAGGGGTAGGCAGGGAGCAAGAGACCCAGTACTTC
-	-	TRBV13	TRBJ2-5	CASSLAGGQWETQYF	TGTGCCAGCAGCCTCGCCGGTGGGCAATGGGAGACCCAGTACTTC
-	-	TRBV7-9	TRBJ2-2	CASSYRRTGELFF	TGTGCCAGCTCGTACCGGAGGACCGGGGAGCTGTTTTTT
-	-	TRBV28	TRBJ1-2	CASSLIQGKGNYGYTF	TGTGCCAGCAGTTTAATCCAGGGGAAAGGCAACTATGGCTACACCTTC
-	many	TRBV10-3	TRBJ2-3	CAISETRLVSTDTQYF	TGTGCCATCAGTGAAACGAGGCTGGTTTCCACGGATACGCAGTATTTT
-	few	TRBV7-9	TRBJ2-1	CASSLGSYRNNEQFF	TGTGCCAGCAGCTTGGGGTCGTACAGAAACAATGAGCAGTTCTTC
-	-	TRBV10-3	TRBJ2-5	CAISDLDLTETQYF	TGTGCCATCAGTGATCTAGACTTAACAGAGACCCAGTACTTC
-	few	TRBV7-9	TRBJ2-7	CASTQGGGEQYF	TGTGCCAGCACCCAGGGGGGCGGCGAGCAGTACTTC